The 16 T cell receptor beta chains given below trace back to one sample, sequenced in a study of CD8 T cells in ankylosing spondylitis. Study-wide results and limits: Typical of ankylosing spondylitis blood, it appeared, was a TCR beta motif of eight highly homologous variants.

TCRdb re-derived calls from the 5' RACE reads in MiXCR, one entry per CDR3 protein. The sample contains roughly 450,000 distinct CDR3 sequences, roughly 27% of which appear only once. The antigens of these receptors remain unknown. Sequenced: blood, either unsorted or a sorted T cell fraction (not recorded which). Receptors originate from a male donor with ankylosing spondylitis.

This clonotype was counted ten times or more. This chain uses TRBV29-1 with TRBJ2-1; TRBD2 aligns across 10 bases. With V trimmed by 6 bases and J by 8 bases, 4 bases remained unmatched. The germline V gene has CDR1 SQVTM and CDR2 ANQGSEA. The CDR3 has 12 residues. The CDR3 coding sequence is TGCAGCGTCCCTCTAGCGGGAGATGAGCAGTTCTTC. Translating it yields CSVPLAGDEQFF.

V gene TRBV20-1 combines with J gene TRBJ1-5, with D possibly TRBD1 on 5 matching bases. The V end was cut by 3 bases, the J end by 3 bases, with 12 bases between. The CDR3 is made up of 14 amino acids. Looked up from germline, CDR1 is DFQATT and CDR2 is SNEGSKA (reference sequence). CDR3 sequence reads: CSARGPNINQPQHF. CDR3 in DNA: TGCAGTGCTAGGGGACCTAACATCAATCAGCCCCAGCATTTT.

The chain links TRBV20-1 to TRBJ2-2; D may be TRBD1 (6 bases). This CDR3 is 14 amino acids long. Germline V gives CDR1 DFQATT, CDR2 SNEGSKA (reference sequence). V was clipped by 7 bases and J by 3 bases, with 15 bases between them. The CDR3 DNA follows: TGCAGTGTCGTAAACAGGGTGGACACCGGGGAGCTGTTTTTT. Encoded protein: CSVVNRVDTGELFF.

This clonotype was counted between two and nine times. The gene calls are TRBV19 and TRBJ1-1; possibly TRBD1 for D (6 bases). V gave up 4 bases and J gave up 1 base, with 10 bases separating them. The germline V gene has CDR1 LNHDA and CDR2 SQIVND (reference sequence). There are 14 residues in the CDR3. DNA of the CDR3: TGTGCCAGTAGTAAGGGGGTGGCGAACACTGAAGCTTTCTTT. Amino acids: CASSKGVANTEAFF.

The rearrangement uses TRBV3-1 and TRBJ1-2; 9 positions match TRBD1. Losses at the gene ends were 4 bases for V and 6 bases for J; bases not matched to a gene: 6. There are 14 residues in the CDR3. From germline, CDR1 is LGHDT and CDR2 YNNKEL (reference sequence). The CDR3 spells CASSLRDRAHGYTF. DNA for the CDR3: TGTGCCAGCAGCCTGCGGGACAGGGCACATGGCTACACCTTC.

This chain joins TRBV3-1 and TRBJ2-1; 12 bases map to TRBD2. V lost 5 bases and J lost 7; bases outside the gene matches: 9. The germline gives CDR1 LGHDT, CDR2 YNNKEL (reference sequence). This CDR3 is built from 16 residues. The CDR3 DNA reads as TGTGCCAGCAGCTCAAGACTAGCGGGAGCAGGTAATGAGCAGTTCTTC. This gives the protein CASSSRLAGAGNEQFF.

The chain has TRBV3-1 and TRBJ2-7; 9 bases align to TRBD2. CDR3 size: 14 residues. The J segment lost 4 bases and the V segment lost 4 bases, leaving 5 bases of the junction unmatched. CDR1 is LGHDT and CDR2 is YNNKEL in the germline V gene (reference sequence). CDR3 protein: CASSPGLATYEQYV. DNA for the CDR3: TGTGCCAGCAGCCCCGGACTAGCGACGTACGAGCAGTACGTC.

This clonotype showed up many times. The chain carries TRBV5-1 and TRBJ2-6; D is possibly TRBD1 (5 bases). CDR3 size: 16 residues. The V gene's germline CDR1 is SGHRS and CDR2 YFSETQ. The ends were cut back, 1 base at V and 0 bases at J, with 8 bases in the middle. CDR3 in amino acids: CASSLTGYSGANVLTF. CDR3 in DNA: TGCGCCAGCAGCTTGACAGGCTACTCTGGGGCCAACGTCCTGACTTTC. The full variable domain, in which reference TRBV5-1 and TRBJ2-6 provide the parts outside the CDR3, is KAGVTQTPRYLIKTRGQQVTLSCSPISGHRSVSWYQQTPGQGLQFLFEYFSETQRNKGNFPGRFSGRQFSNSRSEMNVSTLELGDSALYLCASSLTGYSGANVLTFGAGSRLTVL.

This chain links TRBV7-8 with TRBJ1-5; 11 nucleotides match TRBD1. The germline gives CDR1 SGHVS, CDR2 FQNEAQ. After removal of 2 bases from V and 6 bases from J, the junction contained 9 bases not matched to a gene. The CDR3 length is 17 residues. The CDR3 DNA sequence: TGTGCCAGCAGCTTACAGCCCGGGACAGGGGGTCGTCAGCCCCAGCATTTT. Translation: CASSLQPGTGGRQPQHF. Full variable domain (outside the CDR3, taken from reference TRBV7-8 and TRBJ1-5): GAGVSQSPRYKVAKRGQDVALRCDPISGHVSLFWYQQALGQGPEFLTYFQNEAQLDKSGLPSDRFFAERPEGSVSTLKIQRTQQEDSAVYLCASSLQPGTGGRQPQHFGDGTRLSIL.

Turning to this clonotype: Germline and junction disagree at one end, which may indicate a read error. The chain carries TRBV7-9 and TRBJ2-1; D call uncertain. The CDR3 is made up of 13 amino acids. Germline-derived CDR1 and CDR2 are SEHNR and FQNEAQ (reference sequence). The CDR3 DNA is TGTGCCAGCAGCTTACCCGTAAGGACCAGCCCCGAATTC. Its protein product is CASSLPVRTSPEF. Full variable domain (outside the CDR3, taken from reference TRBV7-9 and TRBJ2-1): DTGVSQNPRHKITKRGQNVTFRCDPISEHNRLYWYRQTLGQGPEFLTYFQNEAQLEKSRLLSDRFSAERPKGSFSTLEIQRTEQGDSAMYLCASSLPVRTSPEFGPGTRLTVL.

The chain couples TRBV3-1 to TRBJ2-1; 7 positions match TRBD1. The V and J ends lost 0 bases and 2 bases, in that order; junction bases with no gene match: 1. From germline, CDR1 is LGHDT and CDR2 YNNKEL (reference sequence). The CDR3 totals 15 residues. DNA of the CDR3: TGTGCCAGCAGCCAAGATACAGGGGCCTACAATGAGCAGTTCTTC. This gives the protein CASSQDTGAYNEQFF.

There are a few counts of this clonotype. This chain connects TRBV10-3 to TRBJ2-3; D gene unclear. The CDR3 contains 16 residues. Germline V gene lookup returns CDR1 ENHRY and CDR2 SYGVKD. Trimming cost V 6 bases and J 0 bases, with 16 bases left between them. CDR3 sequence reads: CAISDLVPSSTDTQYF. CDR3 nucleotides: TGTGCCATCAGCGATTTGGTTCCCTCTAGCACAGATACGCAGTATTTT.

The CDR3 nucleotides are TGTGCCAGCTCACCTACGCGGACTAGCGGGAGTAGGAATGAGCAGTTCTTC. Encoded protein: CASSPTRTSGSRNEQFF. The genes are TRBV18 and TRBJ2-1; TRBD2 aligns across 13 bases. Germline V gene lookup returns CDR1 KGHSH and CDR2 LQKENI. V trimming: 3 bases; J trimming: 7 bases; junction bases outside the gene matches: 9. The CDR3 contains 17 residues.

This rearrangement joins TRBV20-1 to TRBJ2-1, with 14 bases fitting TRBD2. Germline V gene lookup returns CDR1 DFQATT and CDR2 SNEGSKA (reference sequence). Trimming removed 1 base from V and 2 bases from J; junction bases left unmatched: 10. This CDR3 spans 19 amino acids. The CDR3 DNA sequence: TGCAGTGCTAGAGCCCCTGGGACTAGCGGGAGAGGGGCCTACAATGAGCAGTTCTTC. This gives the protein CSARAPGTSGRGAYNEQFF.

This clonotype was observed a few times. The chain carries TRBV7-9 and TRBJ2-3, with 8 bases that match TRBD2. Germline assignment: CDR1 SEHNR and CDR2 FQNEAQ (reference sequence). This CDR3 contains 14 residues. Germline trimming cut 5 bases from V and 5 bases from J; bases unmatched to any gene: 6. The CDR3 DNA reads TGTGCCAGCAGCCAGCGGGAGTGGCAAGATACGCAGTATTTT. Translation: CASSQREWQDTQYF.

This clonotype was observed a single time. V usage is TRBV7-6 and J usage is TRBJ2-3; 10 bases match TRBD2. CDR3 length: 16 residues. Trimming took 4 bases from V and 2 from J; bases not matched to a gene: 6. The germline CDR1 and CDR2 sequences are SGHVS and FNYEAQ. In DNA form, the CDR3 reads TGTGCCAGCAGCTCCGGACTAGCGGTGATCACAGATACGCAGTATTTT. Residues: CASSSGLAVITDTQYF. The full variable domain, with the rest looked up from reference TRBV7-6 and TRBJ2-3, is GAGVSQSPRYKVTKRGQDVALRCDPISGHVSLYWYRQALGQGPEFLTYFNYEAQQDKSGLPNDRFSAERPEGSISTLTIQRTEQRDSAMYRCASSSGLAVITDTQYFGPGTRLTVL.